The 11 T cell receptor beta chains below were found in one sample sequenced in a study of cytomegalovirus exposure and HLA in healthy donors. Vbeta (60) and Jbeta (13) primers were used in the PCR. The data were produced by immunoSEQ multiplex PCR, yet TCRdb's version contains in-frame clones alone and is incomplete. Of 150,000 to 200,000 clones detected, over 65% appear once; the ten largest clones hold 4% to 5%. Input material: PBMCs. Receptor source: a man between 18 and 35 years old in good health and CMV-seropositive.

This clone was seen more than once but under ten times. The V gene is TRBV6-1, the J gene TRBJ1-4; a possible D gene is TRBD1 (6 bases). Trimming removed 1 base from V and 4 bases from J, with 16 bases in between. CDR1 MNHNS and CDR2 SASEGT come from the germline V gene. The CDR3 covers 17 residues. The CDR3 loop reads CASSEVGLGRGNEKLFF. The CDR3, as DNA: TGTGCCAGCAGTGAAGTTGGTCTGGGCAGGGGTAATGAAAAACTGTTTTTT.

V and J are TRBV9 and TRBJ2-2; 7 bases align to TRBD2. Unmatched junction bases numbered 0, after V lost 1 base and J lost 0 bases. The CDR3 covers 15 residues. Germline assignment: CDR1 SGDLS and CDR2 YYNGEE. The CDR3 loop reads CASSVRGANTGELFF. CDR3 coding DNA: TGTGCCAGCAGCGTACGGGGGGCGAACACCGGGGAGCTGTTTTTT. Looking up the rest from reference TRBV9 and TRBJ2-2 gives the full variable domain: DSGVTQTPKHLITATGQRVTLRCSPRSGDLSVYWYQQSLDQGLQFLIQYYNGEERAKGNILERFSAQQFPDLHSELNLSSLELGDSALYFCASSVRGANTGELFFGEGSRLTVL.

This clone was seen only once. This sequence joins TRBV5-1 and TRBJ1-1; TRBD1 might be the D (5 bases). V was cut by 3 bases and J by 1 base, with 10 bases left in between. In germline, CDR1 is SGHRS, CDR2 YFSETQ. The CDR3 spans 14 residues. DNA for the CDR3: TGCGCCAGCAGCTCCAATCAGGGGAACACTGAAGCTTTCTTT. Translating it yields CASSSNQGNTEAFF.

This clone was observed a single time. V and J are TRBV5-4 and TRBJ2-5, with a weak D call TRBD2 (7 bases). Trimming left V 4 bases short and J 1 base short, with 17 bases between. CDR3 length equals 16 residues. CDR1 is SGHNT and CDR2 is YYREEE in the germline V gene (reference sequence). The DNA of the CDR3 is TGTGCCAGCAGCACCCGAGGGGGACTATCCCAAGAGACCCAGTACTTC. Translating gives CASSTRGGLSQETQYF. Variable domain in full (rest from reference TRBV5-4 and TRBJ2-5): ETGVTQSPTHLIKTRGQQVTLRCSSQSGHNTVSWYQQALGQGPQFIFQYYREEENGRGNFPPRFSGLQFPNYSSELNVNALELDDSALYLCASSTRGGLSQETQYFGPGTRLLVL.

This clone turned up a few times. This chain connects TRBV6-5 to TRBJ1-2; a weak D match, TRBD1 (5 bases). Germline CDR1 is MNHEY and CDR2 is SVGAGI. V lost 6 bases to trimming and J lost 4 bases, with 18 bases between them. This CDR3 region has 15 residues. CDR3 amino acids: CASRGTTGPFYGYTF. CDR3 nucleotides: TGTGCCAGCAGGGGTACTACAGGACCCTTCTATGGCTACACCTTC.

CDR3 DNA sequence: TGTGCCAGTAGTCGCTACGGGACAGATACGCAGTATTTT. It encodes CASSRYGTDTQYF. The rearrangement links TRBV19 to TRBJ2-3; unclear D gene. V lost 5 bases and J lost 3, with 9 bases in between. This CDR3 comprises 13 residues. The germline V gene has CDR1 LNHDA and CDR2 SQIVND (reference sequence).

In this sample, this clone turned up a few times. This chain links TRBV4-1 with TRBJ1-2; unclear D gene. The CDR3 spans 14 residues. Deletions cut 4 bases from V and 4 bases from J, with 13 bases between. In germline, CDR1 is MGHRA, CDR2 YSYEKL. In DNA form, the CDR3 reads TGCGCCAGCAGCCGTAACGTCGCGGTCTATGGCTACACCTTC. Translation: CASSRNVAVYGYTF.

The gene calls are TRBV9 and TRBJ2-5; maybe TRBD1 (5 bases). CDR1 is SGDLS and CDR2 is YYNGEE in the germline V gene. The CDR3 length is 14 residues. V lost 4 bases to trimming and J lost 2 bases, with 12 bases between them. CDR3 sequence reads: CASSPLGRQETQYF. The CDR3 nucleotides are TGTGCCAGCAGCCCCCTGGGGCGACAAGAGACCCAGTACTTC.

The chain couples TRBV21-1 to TRBJ1-5; TRBD1, the table's D call, lacks a check against the DNA. TRBV21-1 corresponds to a pseudogene. This CDR3 comprises 14 residues. This chain's CDR3 is CASSKGPRHKAQHF. CDR3 nucleotides: TGTGCCAGCAGCAAAGGCCCCAGGCATAAGGCCCAGCATTTT.

This clone was picked up one time. This rearrangement joins TRBV7-6 to TRBJ1-5; 8 nucleotides line up with TRBD1. The CDR3 is 15 amino acids. Germline CDR1 and CDR2: SGHVS and FNYEAQ. The V gene end was trimmed by 5 bases and the J gene end by 6 bases; junction bases not matched to a gene: 9. The CDR3: CASSPRSGGTQPQHF. CDR3 DNA sequence: TGTGCCAGCAGCCCCAGGTCAGGGGGCACTCAGCCCCAGCATTTT.

This chain connects TRBV7-9 to TRBJ1-2; D is uncertain. Germline lookup yields CDR1 SEHNR and CDR2 FQNEAQ (reference sequence). The ends were cut back, 1 base at V and 6 bases at J, with 15 bases in the middle. The length of the CDR3 is 15 residues. The CDR3 here is CASSLVALTADGYTF. For the CDR3, the DNA is TGTGCCAGCAGCTTAGTAGCGCTGACTGCCGATGGCTACACCTTC.